Listed below are T cell receptor beta chains from one sample, sequenced in a study of blood T cell repertoires in COVID-19. Produced via immunoSEQ multiplex PCR; TCRdb's table is partial and in-frame only. Counted here are 260,000 or so clones, about 85% occurring once; the ten biggest clones make up 2% to 3%. The specimen sequenced was PBMCs or T cells enriched from blood (not recorded which). These TCRs come from a woman aged 45-60 years who had recovered from COVID-19. Each CDR3 is given without its conserved first and last residue.

TRBV7-8,TRBJ1-1,ASSPRQGPTSEAF
TRBV18,TRBJ1-2,ASSPLRPPEGGYT
TRBV11-1,TRBJ1-3,ASSRQPGQAGNTIY
TRBV15,TRBJ2-6,ATSSPAGAGANVLT
TRBV29-1,TRBJ2-7,SVATLYTAGEQY
TRBV2,TRBJ1-3,ASSGGPPPSGNTIY
TRBV24-1,TRBJ2-1,ARAGDRSYNEQF
TRBV3-1/TRBV3-2,TRBJ2-7,ASSRSTGESGEQY
TRBV5-6,TRBJ1-2,ASRGQRRGGYT
TRBV12-3/TRBV12-4,TRBJ1-2,ASSLQGGYGYT
TRBV6-6,TRBJ2-3,ASTEGLAEGGTQY
TRBV7-2,TRBJ2-3,ASSSRWGVGSTQY
TRBV12-3/TRBV12-4,TRBJ1-1,ASSPTYLTEAF
TRBV5-1,TRBJ1-1,ASSLAGTGGTEAF
TRBV5-4,TRBJ2-3,ASSLGAGTSTDTQY
TRBV11-2,TRBJ1-5,ASSLAGLNQPQH
TRBV7-8,TRBJ1-5,ASSGGGNAQNQPQH
TRBV7-9,TRBJ1-1,ASSLTGANTEAF
TRBV6-2/TRBV6-3,TRBJ2-7,ASSSNRDSSYEQY
TRBV10-1,TRBJ2-7,ASSPAGGPNEQY
TRBV3-1/TRBV3-2,TRBJ1-1,ASSLRGTEAF